One sample yielded the 5 T cell receptor beta chains listed below, sequenced in a study of blood T cells in healthy people across ages. A J-beta primer mix and a sample-barcoded 5' primer were used in a second PCR of roughly 7 to 12 cycles. TCRdb re-called the 5' RACE reads with MiXCR, one entry per CDR3 protein. The profile covers about 970,000 distinct CDR3 sequences, with just over 50% appearing a single time and about a fifth taken by the ten largest. Sequencing used blood. Every receptor here comes from a woman aged 60-70 years in good health.

The J gene is TRBJ2-7, the V gene TRBV6-2 or TRBV6-3; TRBD1 aligns across 10 bases. Germline CDR1 MNHEY, CDR2 SVGEGT. Unmatched junction bases numbered 7, after V lost 2 bases and J lost 6 bases. This CDR3 spans 15 amino acids. In DNA, the CDR3 is TGTGCCAGCAGTTACGGGGGACAGGGGATATTCGAGCAGTACTTC. This codes for CASSYGGQGIFEQYF.

The genes are TRBV24-1 and TRBJ2-3; the match to TRBD2 covers 8 bases. The CDR3 consists of 15 residues. Germline V lookup: CDR1 KGHDR, CDR2 SFDVKD. Trimming at V came to 5 bases and at J to 6 bases, leaving 9 bases not matched to a gene. In DNA form, the CDR3 reads TGTGCCACCAGTGCGGGAGGGACTTCACGCGATACGCAGTATTTT. It translates to CATSAGGTSRDTQYF.

This CDR3 reads CASSDTSGRATQYF. The CDR3 DNA sequence: TGTGCCAGCAGCGACACTAGCGGGAGAGCGACCCAGTACTTC. This chain connects TRBV12-3 or TRBV12-4 to TRBJ2-5, with 11 bases lining up with TRBD2. Trimming took 6 bases from V and 7 from J; bases not matched to a gene: 7. The CDR3 is made up of 14 amino acids.

This clonotype has a single count. This rearrangement joins TRBV12-3 or TRBV12-4 to TRBJ2-2; D ambiguous. The ends were cut back, 2 bases at V and 4 bases at J, with 5 bases in the middle. The CDR3 runs 13 residues. The CDR3 region is CASSLTITGELFF. Written as DNA, the CDR3 is TGTGCCAGCAGTTTAACAATCACCGGGGAGCTGTTTTTT.

J is TRBJ2-3 and V is TRBV4-3, with TRBD2 as a possible D gene (5 bases). The CDR3 spans 16 residues. Trimming cost V 3 bases and J 3 bases, with 16 bases left between them. In germline, CDR1 is LGHNA, CDR2 YSLEER. CDR3 nucleotide sequence: TGCGCCAGCAGCCATCAGGACGGAGGTTCGACAGATACGCAGTATTTT. Its protein product is CASSHQDGGSTDTQYF.